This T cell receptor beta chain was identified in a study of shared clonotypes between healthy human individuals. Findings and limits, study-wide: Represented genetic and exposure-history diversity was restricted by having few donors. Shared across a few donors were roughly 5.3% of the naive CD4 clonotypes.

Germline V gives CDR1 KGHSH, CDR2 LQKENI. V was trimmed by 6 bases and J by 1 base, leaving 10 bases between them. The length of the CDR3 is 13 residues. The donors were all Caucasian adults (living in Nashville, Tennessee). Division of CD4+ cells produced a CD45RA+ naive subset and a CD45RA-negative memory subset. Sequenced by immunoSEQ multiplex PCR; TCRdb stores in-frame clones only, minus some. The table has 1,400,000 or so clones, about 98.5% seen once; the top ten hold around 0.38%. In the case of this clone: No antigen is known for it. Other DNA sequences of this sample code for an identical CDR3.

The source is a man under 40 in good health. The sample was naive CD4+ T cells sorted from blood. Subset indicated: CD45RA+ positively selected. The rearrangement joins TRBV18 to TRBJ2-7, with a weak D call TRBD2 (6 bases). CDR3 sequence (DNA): TGTGCCAGCTCCGGCGGGACGTCCTACGAGCAGTACTTC. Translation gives CASSGGTSYEQYF.